The T cell receptor beta chain described here comes from a study of PD-1 blockade in classical Hodgkin lymphoma. Findings and caveats of the study: Possible causes of repertoire differences, disease activity or prior therapy, remain undefined. CD4+ TCR diversity, unlike CD8+, climbed significantly by C4D1. Those achieving complete response showed baseline diversity like newly diagnosed patients.

The method was immunoSEQ multiplex PCR; TCRdb's version includes in-frame clones alone and lacks a portion of them. The table has fewer than 100,000 clones, around 90% seen once; the top ten hold 22%. Every one of the patients relapsed after autologous stem cell transplantation (brentuximab vedotin exposure was variable). The patients, who had relapsed/refractory classical Hodgkin lymphoma, achieved best responses of complete response, partial response or progressive disease. In regard to this clone: What it recognizes is unknown.

Sequenced material: peripheral blood mononuclear cells (PBMCs), taken at baseline. The receptor was isolated from a human donor with classical Hodgkin lymphoma.

This CDR3 reads CASSVTGGHYGYTF. Here the CDR3 DNA reads TGTGCCAGCAGTGTAACAGGGGGCCACTATGGCTACACCTTC. The chain has TRBV28 and TRBJ1-2, with 9 nucleotides matching TRBD1. The V gene's germline CDR1 is MDHEN and CDR2 SYDVKM. J gave up 3 bases and V 5 bases, and 4 bases lay outside the gene matches. CDR3 length: 14 amino acids.